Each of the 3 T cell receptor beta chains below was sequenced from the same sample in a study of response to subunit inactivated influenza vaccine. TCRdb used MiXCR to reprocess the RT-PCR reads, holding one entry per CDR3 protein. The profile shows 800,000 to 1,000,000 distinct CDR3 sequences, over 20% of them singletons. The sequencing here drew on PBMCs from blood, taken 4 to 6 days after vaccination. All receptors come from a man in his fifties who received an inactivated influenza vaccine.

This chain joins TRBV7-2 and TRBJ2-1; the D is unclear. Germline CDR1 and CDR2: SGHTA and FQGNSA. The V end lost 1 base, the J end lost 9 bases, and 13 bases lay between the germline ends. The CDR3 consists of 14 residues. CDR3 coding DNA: TGTGCCAGCAGCTTAGAGGGCTCAGCTGGTGAGCAGTTCTTC. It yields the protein CASSLEGSAGEQFF.

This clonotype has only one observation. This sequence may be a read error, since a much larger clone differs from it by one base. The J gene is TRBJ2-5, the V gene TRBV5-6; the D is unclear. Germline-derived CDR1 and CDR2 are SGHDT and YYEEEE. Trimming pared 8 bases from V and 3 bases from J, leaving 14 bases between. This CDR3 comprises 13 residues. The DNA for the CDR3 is TGTGCCAGGGAGACGAATAACGAAGAGACCCAGTACTTC. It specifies CARETNNEETQYF. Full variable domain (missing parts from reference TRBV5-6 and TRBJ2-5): DAGVTQSPTHLIKTRGQQVTLRCSPKSGHDTVSWYQQALGQGPQFIFQYYEEEERQRGNFPDRFSGHQFPNYSSELNVNALLLGDSALYLCARETNNEETQYFGPGTRLLVL.

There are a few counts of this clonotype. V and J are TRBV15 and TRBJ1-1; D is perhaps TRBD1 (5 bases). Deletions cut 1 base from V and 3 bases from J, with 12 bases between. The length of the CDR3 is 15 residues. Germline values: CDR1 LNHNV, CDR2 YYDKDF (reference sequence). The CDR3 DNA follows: TGTGCCACCAGCAGAGTCAGGGAAGGATACACTGAAGCTTTCTTT. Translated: CATSRVREGYTEAFF. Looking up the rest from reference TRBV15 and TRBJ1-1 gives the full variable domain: DAMVIQNPRYQVTQFGKPVTLSCSQTLNHNVMYWYQQKSSQAPKLLFHYYDKDFNNEADTPDNFQSRRPNTSFCFLDIRSPGLGDTAMYLCATSRVREGYTEAFFGQGTRLTVV.